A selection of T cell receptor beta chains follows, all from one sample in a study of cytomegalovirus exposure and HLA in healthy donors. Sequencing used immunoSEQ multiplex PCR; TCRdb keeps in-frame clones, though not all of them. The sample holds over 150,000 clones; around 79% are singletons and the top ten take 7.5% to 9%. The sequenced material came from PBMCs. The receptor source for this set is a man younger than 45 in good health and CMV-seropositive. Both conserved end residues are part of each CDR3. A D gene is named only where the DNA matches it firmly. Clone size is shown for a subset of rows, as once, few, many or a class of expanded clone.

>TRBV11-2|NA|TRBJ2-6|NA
TGTGCCAGCAGCGCGAGACAGCTCTCTGGGGCCAACGTCCTGACTTTC
CASSARQLSGANVLTF
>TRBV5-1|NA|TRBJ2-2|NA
TGCGCCAGCAGCCTGGGAGGCGGGGGCCGCCCCGGGGAGCTGTTTTTT
CASSLGGGGRPGELFF
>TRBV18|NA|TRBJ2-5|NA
TGTGCCAGCTCACCACCCGACAGACAAGAGACCCAGTACTTC
CASSPPDRQETQYF
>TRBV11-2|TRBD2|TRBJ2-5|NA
TGTGCCAGCAGCTCCCGGCCCCCGGGCGGGAGTCCCCTTAAAGAGACCCAGTACTTC
CASSSRPPGGSPLKETQYF
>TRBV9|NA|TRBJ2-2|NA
TGTGCCAGCAGAACAGGGACGAACACCGGGGAGCTGTTTTTT
CASRTGTNTGELFF
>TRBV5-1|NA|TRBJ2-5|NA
TGCGCCAGCAGCTTGGGGGAGGCGTCCCCCCAAGAGACCCAGTACTTC
CASSLGEASPQETQYF
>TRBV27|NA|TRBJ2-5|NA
TGTGCCAGCAGATCAGGCGGACTTAACCAAGAGACCCAGTACTTC
CASRSGGLNQETQYF
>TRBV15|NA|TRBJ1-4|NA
TGTGCCACCAGCAGAGAACCCCAGGGACTTAATGAAAAACTGTTTTTT
CATSREPQGLNEKLFF
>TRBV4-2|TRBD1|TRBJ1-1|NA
TGTGCCAGCAGTCCTGACAGGGAGGTGACTGAAGCTTTCTTT
CASSPDREVTEAFF
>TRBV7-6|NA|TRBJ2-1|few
TGTGCCAGCTCAGCGGATTTCTCCTACAATGAGCAGTTCTTC
CASSADFSYNEQFF
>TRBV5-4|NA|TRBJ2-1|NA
TGTGCCAGCAGCCTCAGGGGTCCCTACAATGAGCAGTTCTTC
CASSLRGPYNEQFF
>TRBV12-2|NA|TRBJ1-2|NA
TGTGCAAGTCGCCAACCACAGGAGAAAGCTAACTATGGCTACACCTTC
CASRQPQEKANYGYTF
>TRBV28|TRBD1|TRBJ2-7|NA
TGTGCCAGCAGTTGGACAGGGGTCTACGAGCAGTACTTC
CASSWTGVYEQYF
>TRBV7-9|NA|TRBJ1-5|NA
TGTGCCAGCAGCCCCGGGCCGCGGGATCAGCCCCAGCATTTT
CASSPGPRDQPQHF